Given below is one T cell receptor beta chain in context. This sample is part of a study of T cell changes during pregnancy in multiple sclerosis. Germline lookup yields CDR1 SNHLY and CDR2 FYNNEI. This CDR3 contains 15 residues. Trimming removed 8 bases from V and 1 base from J, with 16 bases in between. Clones were read by immunoSEQ multiplex PCR, and TCRdb kept only the in-frame ones, dropping some. The data hold 65,000 to 85,000 clones, with over 85% observed a single time. This clonotype was obtained from a female donor with multiple sclerosis, enrolled in a pregnancy study. This sequence joins TRBV2 and TRBJ2-3, with a tentative D call TRBD2 (6 bases). Sequencing used CD4+ T cells from peripheral blood mononuclear cells, obtained after pregnancy. Here the CDR3 reads CASGADGSGTDTQYF. The DNA for the CDR3 is TGTGCCAGCGGGGCAGACGGGAGCGGCACAGATACGCAGTATTTT.